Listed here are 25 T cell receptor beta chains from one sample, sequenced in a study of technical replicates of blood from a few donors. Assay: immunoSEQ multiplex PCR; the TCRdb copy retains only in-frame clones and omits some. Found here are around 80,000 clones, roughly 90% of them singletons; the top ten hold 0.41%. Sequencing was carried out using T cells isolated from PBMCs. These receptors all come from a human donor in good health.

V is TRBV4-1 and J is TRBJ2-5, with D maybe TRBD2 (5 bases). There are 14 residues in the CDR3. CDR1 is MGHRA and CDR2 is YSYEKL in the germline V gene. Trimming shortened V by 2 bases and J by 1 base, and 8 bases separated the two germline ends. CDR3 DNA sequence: TGCGCCAGCAGCCAATGGACTTCCCAAGAGACCCAGTACTTC. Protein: CASSQWTSQETQYF.

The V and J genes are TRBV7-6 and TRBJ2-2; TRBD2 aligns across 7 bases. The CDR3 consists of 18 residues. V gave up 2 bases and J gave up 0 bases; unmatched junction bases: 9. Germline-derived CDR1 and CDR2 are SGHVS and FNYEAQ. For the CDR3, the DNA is TGTGCCAGCAGCTTAATGGGCTTTAGCGGGTCGAACACCGGGGAGCTGTTTTTT. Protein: CASSLMGFSGSNTGELFF.

In nucleotides, the CDR3 is TGTGCCAGCAGACAGGACACCGGGGAGCTGTTTTTT. Translation: CASRQDTGELFF. The gene calls are TRBV11-2 and TRBJ2-2; TRBD1 is a possible D gene (5 bases). V shed 6 bases and J shed 3 bases, with 5 bases lying between them. The germline gives CDR1 SGHAT, CDR2 FQNNGV. The CDR3 length is 12 residues.

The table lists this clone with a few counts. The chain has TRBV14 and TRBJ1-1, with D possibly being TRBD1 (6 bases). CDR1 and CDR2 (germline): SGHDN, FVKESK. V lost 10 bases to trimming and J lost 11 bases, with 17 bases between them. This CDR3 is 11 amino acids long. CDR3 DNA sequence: TGTGCCACCTACTCAGGGACACCGGCTTTCTTT. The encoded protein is CATYSGTPAFF. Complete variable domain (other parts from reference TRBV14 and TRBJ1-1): EAGVTQFPSHSVIEKGQTVTLRCDPISGHDNLYWYRRVMGKEIKFLLHFVKESKQDESGMPNNRFLAERTGGTYSTLKVQPAELEDSGVYFCATYSGTPAFFGQGTRLTVV.

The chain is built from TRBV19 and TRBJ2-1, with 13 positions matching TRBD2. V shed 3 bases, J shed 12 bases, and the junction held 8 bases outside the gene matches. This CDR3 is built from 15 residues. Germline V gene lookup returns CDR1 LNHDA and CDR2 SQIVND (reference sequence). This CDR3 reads CASSIGLAGETLQFF. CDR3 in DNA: TGTGCCAGTAGTATCGGACTAGCGGGAGAAACTTTGCAGTTCTTC. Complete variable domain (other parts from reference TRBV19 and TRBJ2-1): DGGITQSPKYLFRKEGQNVTLSCEQNLNHDAMYWYRQDPGQGLRLIYYSQIVNDFQKGDIAEGYSVSREKKESFPLTVTSAQKNPTAFYLCASSIGLAGETLQFFGPGTRLTVL.

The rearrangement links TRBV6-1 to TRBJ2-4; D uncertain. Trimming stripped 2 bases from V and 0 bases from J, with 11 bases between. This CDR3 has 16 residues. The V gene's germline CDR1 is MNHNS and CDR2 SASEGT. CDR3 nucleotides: TGTGCCAGCAGTGAACCCCTCCAGGTAGCCAAAAACATTCAGTACTTC. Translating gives CASSEPLQVAKNIQYF.

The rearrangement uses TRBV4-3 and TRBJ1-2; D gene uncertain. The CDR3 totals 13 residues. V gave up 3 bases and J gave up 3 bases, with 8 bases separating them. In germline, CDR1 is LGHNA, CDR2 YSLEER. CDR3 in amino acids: CASSHRLDYGYTF. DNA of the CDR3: TGCGCCAGCAGCCATCGACTGGACTATGGCTACACCTTC.

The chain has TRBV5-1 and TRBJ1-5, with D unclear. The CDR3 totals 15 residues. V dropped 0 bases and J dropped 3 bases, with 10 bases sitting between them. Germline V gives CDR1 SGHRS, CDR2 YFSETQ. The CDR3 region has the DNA TGCGCCAGCAGCTTGGTATCGGGGTACAATCAGCCCCAGCATTTT. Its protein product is CASSLVSGYNQPQHF.

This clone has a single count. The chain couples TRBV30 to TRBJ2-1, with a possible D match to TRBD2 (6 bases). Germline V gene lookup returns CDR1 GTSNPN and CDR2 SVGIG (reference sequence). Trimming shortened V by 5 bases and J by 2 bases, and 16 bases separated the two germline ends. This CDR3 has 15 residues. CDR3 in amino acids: CAWSPGTATYNEQFF. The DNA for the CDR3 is TGTGCCTGGTCTCCCGGGACTGCAACCTACAATGAGCAGTTCTTC.

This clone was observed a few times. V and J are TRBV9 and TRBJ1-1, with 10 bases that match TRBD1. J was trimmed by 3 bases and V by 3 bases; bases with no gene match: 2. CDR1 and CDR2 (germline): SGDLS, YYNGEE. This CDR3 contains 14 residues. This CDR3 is CASSGQGADTEAFF. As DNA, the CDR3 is TGTGCCAGCAGCGGACAGGGGGCTGACACTGAAGCTTTCTTT. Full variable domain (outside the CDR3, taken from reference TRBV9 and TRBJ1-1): DSGVTQTPKHLITATGQRVTLRCSPRSGDLSVYWYQQSLDQGLQFLIQYYNGEERAKGNILERFSAQQFPDLHSELNLSSLELGDSALYFCASSGQGADTEAFFGQGTRLTVV.

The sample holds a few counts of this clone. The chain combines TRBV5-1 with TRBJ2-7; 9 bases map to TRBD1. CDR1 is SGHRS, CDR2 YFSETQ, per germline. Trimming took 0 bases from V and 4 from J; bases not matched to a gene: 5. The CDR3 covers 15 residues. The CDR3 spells CASSLEGTGIYEQYF. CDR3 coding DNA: TGCGCCAGCAGCTTGGAAGGGACAGGGATTTACGAGCAGTACTTC.

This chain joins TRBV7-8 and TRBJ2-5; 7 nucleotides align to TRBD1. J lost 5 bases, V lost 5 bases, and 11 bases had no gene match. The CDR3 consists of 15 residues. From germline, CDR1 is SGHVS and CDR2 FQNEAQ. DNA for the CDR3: TGTGCCAGCAGCCCGACCGGGACAGTTTGGGAGACCCAGTACTTC. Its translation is CASSPTGTVWETQYF.

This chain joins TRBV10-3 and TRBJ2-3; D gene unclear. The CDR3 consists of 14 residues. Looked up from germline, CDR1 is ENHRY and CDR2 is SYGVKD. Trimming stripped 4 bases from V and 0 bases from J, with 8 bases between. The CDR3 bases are TGTGCCATCAGTGCCAGGTCTAGCACAGATACGCAGTATTTT. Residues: CAISARSSTDTQYF.

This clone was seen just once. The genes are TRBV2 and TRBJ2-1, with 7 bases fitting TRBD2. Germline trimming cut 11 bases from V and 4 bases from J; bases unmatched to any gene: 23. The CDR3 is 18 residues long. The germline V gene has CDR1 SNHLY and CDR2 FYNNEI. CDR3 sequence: CAGGGDSQKLHGYNEQFF. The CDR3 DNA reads TGTGCCGGGGGAGGGGACTCGCAAAAACTTCACGGGTACAATGAGCAGTTCTTC.

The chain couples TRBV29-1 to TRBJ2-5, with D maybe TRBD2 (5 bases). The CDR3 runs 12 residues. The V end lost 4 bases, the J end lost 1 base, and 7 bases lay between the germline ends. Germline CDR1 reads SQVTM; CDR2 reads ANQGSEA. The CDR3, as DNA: TGCAGCGTTGTCGGGGTCCAAGAGACCCAGTACTTC. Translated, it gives CSVVGVQETQYF.

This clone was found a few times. CDR3 region: CASSLSLNGREYF. In DNA form, the CDR3 reads TGTGCCAGCAGTTTATCGCTGAACGGTCGGGAGTACTTC. V is TRBV27 and J is TRBJ2-5; D gene uncertain. Trimming stripped 0 bases from V and 12 bases from J, with 14 bases between. Germline CDR1 MNHEY, CDR2 SMNVEV (reference sequence). The length of the CDR3 is 13 residues.

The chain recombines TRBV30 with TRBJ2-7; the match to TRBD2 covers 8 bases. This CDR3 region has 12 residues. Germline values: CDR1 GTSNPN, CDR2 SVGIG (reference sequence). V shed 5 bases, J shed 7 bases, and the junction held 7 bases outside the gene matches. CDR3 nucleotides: TGTGCCTGGGGAGCGGGAGAGGTTGAGCAGTACTTC. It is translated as CAWGAGEVEQYF. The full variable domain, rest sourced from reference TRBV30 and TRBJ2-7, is SQTIHQWPATLVQPVGSPLSLECTVEGTSNPNLYWYRQAAGRGLQLLFYSVGIGQISSEVPQNLSASRPQDRQFILSSKKLLLSDSGFYLCAWGAGEVEQYFGPGTRLTVT.

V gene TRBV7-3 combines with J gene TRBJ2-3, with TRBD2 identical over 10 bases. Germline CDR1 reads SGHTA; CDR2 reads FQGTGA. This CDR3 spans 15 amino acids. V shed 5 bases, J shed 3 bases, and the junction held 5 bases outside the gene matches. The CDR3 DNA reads TGTGCCAGCAGCCCGGGACTAGCGCCAACAGATACGCAGTATTTT. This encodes CASSPGLAPTDTQYF.

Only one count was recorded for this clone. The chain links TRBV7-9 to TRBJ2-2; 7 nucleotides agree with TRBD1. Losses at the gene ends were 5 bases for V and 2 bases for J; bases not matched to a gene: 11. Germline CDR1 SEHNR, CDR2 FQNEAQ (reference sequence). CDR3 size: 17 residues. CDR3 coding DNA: TGTGCCAGCAGCCCAATATTGACAGGGAGTAACACCGGGGAGCTGTTTTTT. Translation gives CASSPILTGSNTGELFF.

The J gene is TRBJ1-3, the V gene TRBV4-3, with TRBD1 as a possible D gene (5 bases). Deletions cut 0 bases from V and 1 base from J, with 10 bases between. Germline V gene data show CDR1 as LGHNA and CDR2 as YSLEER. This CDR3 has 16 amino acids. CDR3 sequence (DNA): TGCGCCAGCAGCCAAGATTTCCAGGGTTCTGGAAACACCATATATTTT. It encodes CASSQDFQGSGNTIYF.

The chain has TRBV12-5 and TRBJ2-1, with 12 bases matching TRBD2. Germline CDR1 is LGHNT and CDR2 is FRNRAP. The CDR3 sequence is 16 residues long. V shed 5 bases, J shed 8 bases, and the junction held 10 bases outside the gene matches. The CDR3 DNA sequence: TGTGCTAGTGGTCCTGGACTAGCGGGGCTTGGGGATGAGCAGTTCTTC. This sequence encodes CASGPGLAGLGDEQFF. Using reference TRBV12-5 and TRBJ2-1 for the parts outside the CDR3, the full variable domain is DARVTQTPRHKVTEMGQEVTMRCQPILGHNTVFWYRQTMMQGLELLAYFRNRAPLDDSGMPKDRFSAEMPDATLATLKIQPSEPRDSAVYFCASGPGLAGLGDEQFFGPGTRLTVL.

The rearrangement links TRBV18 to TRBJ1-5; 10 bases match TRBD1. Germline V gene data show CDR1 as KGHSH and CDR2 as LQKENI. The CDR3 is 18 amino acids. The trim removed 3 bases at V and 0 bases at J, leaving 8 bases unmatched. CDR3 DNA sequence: TGTGCCAGCTCACCCGGACAGGGGGGAGGCGATAGCAATCAGCCCCAGCATTTT. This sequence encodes CASSPGQGGGDSNQPQHF.

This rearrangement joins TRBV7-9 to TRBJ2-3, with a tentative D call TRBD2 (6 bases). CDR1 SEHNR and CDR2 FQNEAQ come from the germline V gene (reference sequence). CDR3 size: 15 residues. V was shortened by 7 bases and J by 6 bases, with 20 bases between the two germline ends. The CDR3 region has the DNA TGTGCCAGCAAGGAGGGATCCCTCCCGGAGGATACGCAGTATTTT. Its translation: CASKEGSLPEDTQYF.

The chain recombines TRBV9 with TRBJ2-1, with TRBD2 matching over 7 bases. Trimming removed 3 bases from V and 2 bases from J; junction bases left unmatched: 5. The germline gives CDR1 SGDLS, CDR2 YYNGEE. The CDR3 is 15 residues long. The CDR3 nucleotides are TGTGCCAGCAGCGCACCTAGCGGTCCCTACAATGAGCAGTTCTTC. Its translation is CASSAPSGPYNEQFF. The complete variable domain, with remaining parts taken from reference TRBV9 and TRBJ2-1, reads DSGVTQTPKHLITATGQRVTLRCSPRSGDLSVYWYQQSLDQGLQFLIQYYNGEERAKGNILERFSAQQFPDLHSELNLSSLELGDSALYFCASSAPSGPYNEQFFGPGTRLTVL.

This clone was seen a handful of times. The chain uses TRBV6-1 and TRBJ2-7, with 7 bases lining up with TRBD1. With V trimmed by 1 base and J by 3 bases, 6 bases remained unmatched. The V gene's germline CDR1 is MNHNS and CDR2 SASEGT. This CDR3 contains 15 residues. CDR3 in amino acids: CASSEGGQSLYEQYF. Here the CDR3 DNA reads TGTGCCAGCAGTGAAGGGGGACAGAGTCTCTACGAGCAGTACTTC.